Listed here are 22 T cell receptor beta chains from one sample, sequenced in a study of blood T cell repertoires in COVID-19. Clones were sequenced by immunoSEQ multiplex PCR, and TCRdb holds only the in-frame ones, with some missing. The sample yields approximately 490,000 clones, about 85% seen once. Sequencing was performed on PBMCs or T cells enriched from blood (not recorded which). These receptors originate from a woman aged 60-75 years who had recovered from COVID-19.

The rearrangement uses TRBV2 and TRBJ2-3; D is unresolved. The CDR3 contains 13 residues. Trimming took off 0 bases at V and 3 bases at J, with 4 bases between the two ends. Germline lookup yields CDR1 SNHLY and CDR2 FYNNEI. The CDR3 DNA reads as TGTGCCAGCAGTGAAGCCGGTACAGATACGCAGTATTTT. Amino acids: CASSEAGTDTQYF.

The chain joins TRBV27 to TRBJ1-6, with no clear D. The germline V gene has CDR1 MNHEY and CDR2 SMNVEV (reference sequence). V lost 6 bases and J 7 bases, leaving 13 bases between the germline ends. The CDR3 sequence is 14 residues long. For the CDR3, the DNA is TGTGCCAGCAGGCTAAACCCCGGGAATTCACCCCTCCACTTT. Amino acid sequence: CASRLNPGNSPLHF.

V is TRBV19 and J is TRBJ2-5; 14 bases fit TRBD2. Germline lookup yields CDR1 LNHDA and CDR2 SQIVND (reference sequence). With 5 bases clipped from V and 2 bases from J, the junction kept 7 bases outside the gene matches. This CDR3 is 17 amino acids long. DNA for the CDR3: TGTGCCAGTAGTTTCCGACGGACTAGCGGGGGGCAAGAGACCCAGTACTTC. Translated: CASSFRRTSGGQETQYF.

The rearrangement joins TRBV4-1 to TRBJ2-7, with D perhaps matching TRBD2 (5 bases). The CDR3 is 16 amino acids. Deletions cut 1 base from V and 4 bases from J, with 17 bases between. Germline-derived CDR1 and CDR2 are MGHRA and YSYEKL. CDR3 residues: CASSQGRTPAVYEQYF. In DNA form, the CDR3 reads TGCGCCAGCAGCCAAGGGCGGACTCCCGCCGTTTACGAGCAGTACTTC.

The CDR3 sequence is CASRRLAGPGDYEQYV. The CDR3 DNA sequence: TGCGCCAGCCGCCGACTAGCGGGACCTGGGGACTACGAGCAGTACGTC. The chain joins TRBV4-1 to TRBJ2-7; 11 bases map to TRBD2. J was trimmed by 3 bases and V by 8 bases; bases with no gene match: 12. Germline V gene lookup returns CDR1 MGHRA and CDR2 YSYEKL. This CDR3 comprises 16 residues.

The V gene is TRBV15, the J gene TRBJ1-1, with no clear D. The CDR3 is made up of 18 amino acids. The V gene's germline CDR1 is LNHNV and CDR2 YYDKDF (reference sequence). The V end lost 2 bases, the J end lost 5 bases, and 24 bases lay between the germline ends. The DNA for the CDR3 is TGTGCCACCAGCAGACCAGCTTTGGGGTCGATACTAGTTACTGAAGCTTTCTTT. The encoded protein is CATSRPALGSILVTEAFF. The full variable domain, with the rest looked up from reference TRBV15 and TRBJ1-1, is DAMVIQNPRYQVTQFGKPVTLSCSQTLNHNVMYWYQQKSSQAPKLLFHYYDKDFNNEADTPDNFQSRRPNTSFCFLDIRSPGLGDTAMYLCATSRPALGSILVTEAFFGQGTRLTVV.

The chain links TRBV5-1 to TRBJ2-2; 9 bases are shared with TRBD1. Germline assignment: CDR1 SGHRS and CDR2 YFSETQ. V was clipped by 3 bases and J by 4 bases; unmatched bases: 4. The CDR3 loop spans 15 amino acids. The CDR3 spells CASSSGDRATGELFF. Here the CDR3 DNA reads TGCGCCAGCAGCTCGGGGGACAGGGCCACCGGGGAGCTGTTTTTT.

The CDR3 here is CATSDGQVRSYTF. DNA for the CDR3: TGTGCCACCAGTGATGGGCAGGTTAGGAGCTACACCTTC. This chain connects TRBV24-1 to TRBJ1-2; D gene ambiguous. V lost 3 bases and J 9 bases, leaving 13 bases between the germline ends. The CDR3 runs 13 residues. Germline-derived CDR1 and CDR2 are KGHDR and SFDVKD.

The rearrangement uses TRBV5-4 and TRBJ2-7; D possibly corresponds to TRBD2 (7 bases). Trimming cost V 3 bases and J 2 bases, with 9 bases left between them. The CDR3 covers 13 residues. Per the germline V gene, CDR1 is SGHNT and CDR2 is YYREEE (reference sequence). DNA for the CDR3: TGTGCCAGCAGCTCGGGGGGCACCTACGAGCAGTACTTC. Its translation is CASSSGGTYEQYF.

The chain employs TRBV5-4 and TRBJ2-7; TRBD2 agrees at 8 bases. Germline V gene data show CDR1 as SGHNT and CDR2 as YYREEE (reference sequence). The CDR3 consists of 15 residues. V lost 1 base to trimming and J lost 5 bases; unmatched junction nucleotides: 8. CDR3 in DNA: TGTGCCAGCAGCTTGAGCGGGGGCCCCCCCCACGAGCAGTACTTC. Its protein is CASSLSGGPPHEQYF.

This sequence joins TRBV28 and TRBJ1-6; D is unresolved. In germline, CDR1 is MDHEN, CDR2 SYDVKM. The CDR3 has 14 amino acids. V gave up 2 bases and J gave up 7 bases, with 9 bases separating them. In DNA, the CDR3 is TGTGCCAGCAGTTTACGAAGGAGGAATTCACCCCTCCACTTT. The encoded protein is CASSLRRRNSPLHF.

Of note for this clone: At the DNA level, this CDR3 is encoded by other sequences in the same sample as well. This chain links TRBV5-6 with TRBJ1-5; TRBD1 might be the D (6 bases). This CDR3 spans 13 amino acids. Germline-derived CDR1 and CDR2 are SGHDT and YYEEEE. Deletions cut 4 bases from V and 1 base from J, with 6 bases between. CDR3: CASSQGSNQPQHF. The CDR3 coding sequence is TGTGCCAGCAGCCAGGGGAGCAATCAGCCCCAGCATTTT.

This rearrangement joins TRBV6-1 to TRBJ2-4; 7 bases line up with TRBD1. The germline V gene encodes CDR1 MNHNS and CDR2 SASEGT. J lost 2 bases, V lost 4 bases, and 17 bases had no gene match. This CDR3 spans 19 amino acids. The DNA for the CDR3 is TGTGCCAGCAGTGTGGGACCCTCTAGGGGGCGGATAACCAAAAACATTCAGTACTTC. Translating gives CASSVGPSRGRITKNIQYF.

The chain joins TRBV4-1 to TRBJ2-7; TRBD2 might be the D (5 bases). The CDR3 has 13 residues. V was trimmed by 4 bases and J by 5 bases, leaving 12 bases between them. Germline-derived CDR1 and CDR2 are MGHRA and YSYEKL. The CDR3 DNA reads as TGCGCCAGCAGCCCGGAACGGGAAGACGAGCAGTACTTC. This translates into CASSPEREDEQYF.

DNA of the CDR3: TGTGCCTGGAGTAAGGGGACAGATGTAGCTTTCTTT. It specifies CAWSKGTDVAFF. The chain joins TRBV30 to TRBJ1-1, with 7 bases fitting TRBD1. This CDR3 is 12 amino acids long. Germline V gives CDR1 GTSNPN, CDR2 SVGIG (reference sequence). Trimming at V came to 2 bases and at J to 10 bases, leaving 7 bases not matched to a gene.

Note on this clone: The sample holds other DNA sequences that translate to the same CDR3. The V and J genes are TRBV9 and TRBJ2-2, with 11 bases fitting TRBD2. The CDR3 spans 18 residues. The trim removed 0 bases at V and 3 bases at J, leaving 7 bases unmatched. Germline values: CDR1 SGDLS, CDR2 YYNGEE. The CDR3 bases are TGTGCCAGCAGCGTAGAGATAGCGGGGGGGCCGTACACCGGGGAGCTGTTTTTT. Protein: CASSVEIAGGPYTGELFF.

The V gene is TRBV11-2, the J gene TRBJ2-5; TRBD2 matches 7 bases. Trimming took 2 bases from V and 5 from J; bases not matched to a gene: 11. Germline V gives CDR1 SGHAT, CDR2 FQNNGV. CDR3 size: 16 residues. The CDR3 reads CASSLWEGRVRETQYF. The CDR3 DNA follows: TGTGCCAGCAGCTTATGGGAGGGCAGGGTGAGGGAGACCCAGTACTTC.

The rearrangement links TRBV19 to TRBJ2-6; 8 nucleotides agree with TRBD1. Germline values: CDR1 LNHDA, CDR2 SQIVND (reference sequence). CDR3 length: 18 residues. With V trimmed by 6 bases and J by 5 bases, 15 bases remained unmatched. CDR3 in amino acids: CASSQGSRGQPRANVLTF. CDR3 bases: TGTGCCAGTAGCCAAGGATCCAGGGGGCAGCCTAGGGCCAACGTCCTGACTTTC.

The chain uses TRBV19 and TRBJ1-5; no definite D call. Germline loops: CDR1 LNHDA, CDR2 SQIVND (reference sequence). V lost 3 bases to trimming and J lost 6 bases, with 6 bases between them. This CDR3 is built from 12 residues. The CDR3 nucleotides are TGTGCCAGTAGTATTTGGAGTCAGCCCCAGCATTTT. This sequence encodes CASSIWSQPQHF.

A word on this clone: The same CDR3 can be traced to other DNA sequences in this sample. The chain carries TRBV27 and TRBJ1-6; D is uncertain. In germline, CDR1 is MNHEY, CDR2 SMNVEV (reference sequence). Trimming took 3 bases from V and 5 from J, leaving 8 bases between them. The CDR3 is 14 residues long. The CDR3 reads CASSLAGNNSPLHF. Here the CDR3 DNA reads TGTGCCAGCAGTTTGGCAGGAAATAATTCACCCCTCCACTTT.

In its sample, this clone was seen once. V gene TRBV6-5 combines with J gene TRBJ1-5; D gene uncertain. V was pared by 0 bases and J by 5 bases, with 5 bases between. CDR1 is MNHEY, CDR2 SVGAGI, per germline. The CDR3 has 13 residues. DNA for the CDR3: TGTGCCAGCAGTTACTCGGCACATCAGCCCCAGCATTTT. Translating gives CASSYSAHQPQHF.

V usage is TRBV6-5 and J usage is TRBJ1-5, with D tentatively TRBD1 (6 bases). V was clipped by 6 bases and J by 7 bases, with 19 bases between them. Germline V gene sequence: CDR1 MNHEY, CDR2 SVGAGI. The CDR3 has 15 amino acids. The CDR3 is CASSPLGGAGQPQHF. The CDR3 DNA is TGTGCCAGCAGCCCATTGGGGGGGGCTGGGCAGCCCCAGCATTTT.